The 7 T cell receptor beta chains reported below all come from one sample, sequenced in a study of cytomegalovirus exposure and HLA in healthy donors. The PCR made use of 60 Vbeta and 13 Jbeta primers. TCRdb keeps only in-frame clones here, not all; method: immunoSEQ multiplex PCR. The sample includes 150,000 to 200,000 clones, around 75% seen only once; the top ten take 2.9%. The sequencing input was PBMCs. Every receptor here comes from a male donor in good health and CMV-seronegative.

This chain joins TRBV27 and TRBJ2-3; unclear D gene. V was shortened by 1 base and J by 2 bases, with 13 bases between the two germline ends. The CDR3 has 16 residues. Germline CDR1 and CDR2: MNHEY and SMNVEV (reference sequence). The CDR3 region is CASSLLALPLTDTQYF. In nucleotides, the CDR3 is TGTGCCAGCAGTTTATTGGCCCTGCCCCTCACAGATACGCAGTATTTT.

This chain uses TRBV6-1 with TRBJ2-7, with 8 bases lining up with TRBD2. Germline-derived CDR1 and CDR2 are MNHNS and SASEGT. CDR3 length: 14 amino acids. Trimming took 4 bases from V and 5 from J; bases not matched to a gene: 7. CDR3 protein: CASSAVAGLHEQYF. DNA of the CDR3: TGTGCCAGCAGTGCAGTAGCGGGATTACACGAGCAGTACTTC.

This clone has a handful of counts. The V gene is TRBV30, the J gene TRBJ2-7; possibly TRBD2 for D (6 bases). Trimming left V 8 bases short and J 7 bases short, with 9 bases between. The CDR3 covers 9 residues. The germline V gene has CDR1 GTSNPN and CDR2 SVGIG (reference sequence). CDR3 sequence (DNA): TGTGCCCTGGGGGGAGAGCAGTACTTC. Amino acids: CALGGEQYF. The complete variable domain, with remaining parts taken from reference TRBV30 and TRBJ2-7, reads SQTIHQWPATLVQPVGSPLSLECTVEGTSNPNLYWYRQAAGRGLQLLFYSVGIGQISSEVPQNLSASRPQDRQFILSSKKLLLSDSGFYLCALGGEQYFGPGTRLTVT.

This clone was observed a few times. V is TRBV30 and J is TRBJ1-2; D may be TRBD1 (6 bases). CDR3 length: 12 residues. CDR1 is GTSNPN and CDR2 is SVGIG in the germline V gene (reference sequence). Trimming left V 4 bases short and J 4 bases short, with 10 bases between. CDR3 nucleotide sequence: TGTGCCTGGAACAGGGAGGGCTATGGCTACACCTTC. Encoded protein: CAWNREGYGYTF.

The gene calls are TRBV10-3 and TRBJ1-3; weak D call: TRBD1 (5 bases). The CDR3 spans 14 residues. V gave up 4 bases and J gave up 3 bases, with 10 bases separating them. The germline CDR1 and CDR2 sequences are ENHRY and SYGVKD. The DNA of the CDR3 is TGTGCCATCAGTGGTGGGGCAGGTGGAAACACCATATATTTT. Translation: CAISGGAGGNTIYF.

This clone turned up a few times. The rearrangement joins TRBV15 to TRBJ1-1; weak D call: TRBD1 (6 bases). The CDR3 sequence is 15 residues long. Germline V lookup: CDR1 LNHNV, CDR2 YYDKDF (reference sequence). V shed 2 bases and J shed 5 bases, with 15 bases lying between them. CDR3 nucleotide sequence: TGTGCCACCAGCAGACCATCGGACAGTACGACTGAAGCTTTCTTT. It specifies CATSRPSDSTTEAFF.

The chain recombines TRBV6-1 with TRBJ1-2; D may be TRBD1 (5 bases). Trimming removed 2 bases from V and 3 bases from J, with 13 bases in between. The germline V gene encodes CDR1 MNHNS and CDR2 SASEGT. The CDR3 consists of 15 residues. The CDR3 DNA reads TGTGCCAGCAGTGAATGGGGGGAGGGTGACTATGGCTACACCTTC. This translates into CASSEWGEGDYGYTF.